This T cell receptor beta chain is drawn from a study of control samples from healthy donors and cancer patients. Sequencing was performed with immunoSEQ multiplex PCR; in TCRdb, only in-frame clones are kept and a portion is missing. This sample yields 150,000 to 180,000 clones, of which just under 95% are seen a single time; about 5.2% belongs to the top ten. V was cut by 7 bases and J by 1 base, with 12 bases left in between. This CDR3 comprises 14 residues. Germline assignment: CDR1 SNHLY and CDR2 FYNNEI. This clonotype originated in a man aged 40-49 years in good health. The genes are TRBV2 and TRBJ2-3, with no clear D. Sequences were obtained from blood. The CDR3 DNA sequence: TGTGCCAGCACTTGGTTTGGAGGCACAGATACGCAGTATTTT. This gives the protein CASTWFGGTDTQYF.